These T cell receptor beta chains were read from a single sample in a study of monozygotic twins with inflammatory bowel disease. From the 5' RACE reads, TCRdb lists one entry per CDR3 protein and no DNA. The listing records approximately 150,000 distinct CDR3 sequences. The sequenced material came from blood. Receptors were obtained from a human donor with ulcerative colitis or Crohn's disease, or a healthy co-twin of an affected twin (not recorded which). CDR3s include the opening cysteine and the closing phenylalanine or tryptophan.

cdr3_aa j_call cdr3_length v_call
CASSLSDSVLGYEQYF TRBJ2-7 16 TRBV7-9
CASSQGGGQTYGYTF TRBJ1-2 15 TRBV7-9
CASSPAGELFF TRBJ2-2 11 TRBV18
CSVLGDSGNTIYF TRBJ1-3 13 TRBV29-1
CATIPRAVTEAFF TRBJ1-1 13 TRBV6-6
CASSQEVAITEAFF TRBJ1-1 14 TRBV3-1
CASSEYLGGEKTFF TRBJ1-1 14 TRBV25-1
CASTTHYSGIDTQYF TRBJ2-3 15 TRBV19
CSSDRGLGDTQYF TRBJ2-3 13 TRBV29-1
CASNRRDSGNSPLHF TRBJ1-6 15 TRBV19
CATSEPGSNQPQHF TRBJ1-5 14 TRBV24-1
CSARDSGRGTETQYF TRBJ2-5 15 TRBV20-1
CATSGDWRGTEAFF TRBJ1-1 14 TRBV2
CASSGGEGTGELFF TRBJ2-2 14 TRBV3-1
CAILIRGGLFYEQYF TRBJ2-7 15 TRBV27
CASSFRGHTEAFF TRBJ1-1 13 TRBV27